The rows below give T cell receptor beta chains drawn from one sample of a study of T cells after yellow fever vaccination. MiXCR was run by TCRdb on the 5' RACE reads, yielding one entry per CDR3 protein. The table includes 300,000 to 350,000 distinct CDR3 sequences, roughly 4.3% detected once. The specimen was PBMCs, collected 15 days after the yellow fever booster vaccination. The receptors come from a man in his late teens or twenties who received the YFV17D yellow fever vaccine. The CDR3 runs from the conserved cysteine through the conserved F or W. The order of the fields is CDR3 protein, CDR3 DNA, CDR3 length, D gene, clone size, J gene, V gene. A D gene is named only where the DNA matches it firmly. Clone size appears in some rows only: once, few, many, or a class for an expanded clone.

CASSQDLRIPYEQYF,TGCGCCAGCAGCCAAGATTTGAGGATCCCCTACGAGCAGTACTTC,15,-,-,TRBJ2-7,TRBV4-1
CASSAGGPPGEQFF,TGCGCCAGCAGCGCCGGGGGCCCCCCAGGTGAGCAGTTCTTC,14,-,many,TRBJ2-1,TRBV5-1
CSTSQGGSSYEQYF,TGCAGCACCTCCCAGGGGGGAAGCTCCTACGAGCAGTACTTC,14,-,-,TRBJ2-7,TRBV29-1
CASSFRGRGNDGANVLTF,TGTGCCAGCAGTTTCCGAGGCAGGGGGAACGATGGGGCCAACGTCCTGACTTTC,18,TRBD1,many,TRBJ2-6,TRBV12-3/TRBV12-4
CASTSTRTREQFF,TGTGCCAGCACCTCAACCCGGACGCGTGAGCAGTTCTTC,13,-,-,TRBJ2-1,TRBV6-2/TRBV6-3
CASSLVGQTTNEKLFF,TGCGCCAGCAGCTTAGTTGGACAGACAACTAATGAAAAACTGTTTTTT,16,-,few,TRBJ1-4,TRBV5-1
CASSPRQGRGQETQYF,TGTGCCAGCAGCCCCCGGCAGGGAAGGGGGCAAGAGACCCAGTACTTC,16,-,few,TRBJ2-5,TRBV7-7
CASSLRLAGGPEDTQYF,TGTGCCAGCAGCCTACGACTAGCGGGGGGGCCCGAAGATACGCAGTATTTT,17,TRBD2,few,TRBJ2-3,TRBV7-9
CSVGEWRGGGDTQYF,TGCAGCGTTGGTGAATGGCGGGGAGGGGGCGATACGCAGTATTTT,15,-,many,TRBJ2-3,TRBV29-1
CSARIGSF,TGCAGTGCTAGAATCGGTTCCTTT,8,-,few,TRBJ2-3,TRBV20-1
CASSPGLAGTGELFF,TGTGCCAGCAGCCCCGGACTAGCGGGGACCGGGGAGCTGTTTTTT,15,TRBD2,many,TRBJ2-2,TRBV7-9
CASSLGQDTEAFF,TGCGCCAGCAGCTTGGGGCAGGACACTGAAGCTTTCTTT,13,-,few,TRBJ1-1,TRBV5-1
CASSFGTTTGELFF,TGTGCCAGCAGCTTCGGGACAACGACCGGGGAGCTGTTTTTT,14,-,many,TRBJ2-2,TRBV7-2
CASSHRRVNVGYTF,TGTGCCAGCAGTCACCGGCGCGTGAACGTTGGCTACACCTTC,14,-,many,TRBJ1-2,TRBV6-5
CASSSQGPLVNSPLHF,TGTGCCAGCAGTTCGCAGGGGCCGCTTGTTAATTCACCCCTCCACTTT,16,-,few,TRBJ1-6,TRBV6-5
CASSFMTSVGEQFF,TGTGCCAGCAGCTTCATGACATCGGTTGGGGAGCAGTTCTTC,14,-,few,TRBJ2-1,TRBV7-9
CASRVGGAPNGYEQYF,TGTGCCAGCAGGGTAGGTGGGGCGCCGAACGGGTACGAGCAGTACTTC,16,-,many,TRBJ2-7,TRBV5-5
CSARGPGGGQVLHF,TGCAGTGCTAGAGGTCCGGGTGGGGGGCAGGTCCTCCACTTT,14,-,-,TRBJ1-6,TRBV20-1
CASSLTSGGFETQYF,TGTGCCAGTAGCTTGACTAGCGGGGGGTTTGAGACCCAGTACTTC,15,TRBD2,many,TRBJ2-5,TRBV19
CASSAGGGEKLFF,TGTGCCAGCAGCGCAGGGGGGGGTGAAAAACTGTTTTTT,13,TRBD1,many,TRBJ1-4,TRBV9
CASSLVGLAQAGELFF,TGCGCCAGCAGCTTGGTCGGACTAGCGCAGGCCGGGGAGCTGTTTTTT,16,TRBD2,few,TRBJ2-2,TRBV5-1
CASSLRTSGGNTDTQYF,TGTGCCAGCAGTCTAAGGACTAGCGGGGGGAACACAGATACGCAGTATTTT,17,TRBD2,few,TRBJ2-3,TRBV11-1
CSGGALGSGTDTQYF,TGCAGCGGTGGAGCCTTAGGATCTGGCACAGATACGCAGTATTTT,15,-,-,TRBJ2-3,TRBV29-1
CASIPGTGVTYGYTF,TGTGCCAGTATCCCCGGGACAGGGGTTACCTATGGCTACACCTTC,15,TRBD1,-,TRBJ1-2,TRBV19
CASSLLRVRMHF,TGTGCCAGCAGTTTATTGAGGGTTCGAATGCACTTC,12,-,many,TRBJ2-1,TRBV27
CASSDRGTGELFF,TGTGCCAGCAGTGACAGGGGCACCGGGGAGCTGTTTTTT,13,-,medium-sized,TRBJ2-2,TRBV6-4
CASSQDIRVQGDSPLHF,TGCGCCAGCAGCCAAGATATCAGGGTACAGGGAGATTCACCCCTCCACTTT,17,-,few,TRBJ1-6,TRBV4-3
CASSQGDSQNSPLHF,TGTGCCAGCAGCCAAGGGGACAGCCAAAATTCACCCCTCCACTTT,15,TRBD1,-,TRBJ1-6,TRBV4-2
CASSFGVRAYEQYF,TGCGCCAGCAGCTTCGGGGTGCGTGCTTACGAGCAGTACTTC,14,-,many,TRBJ2-7,TRBV5-1
CASSELGGTFTDQPQHF,TGTGCCAGCAGTGAATTAGGGGGGACATTCACAGACCAGCCCCAGCATTTT,17,-,few,TRBJ1-5,TRBV25-1
CASSFGDTGELFF,TGTGCCAGCAGTTTTGGGGACACCGGGGAGCTGTTTTTT,13,-,many,TRBJ2-2,TRBV27
CASSYSFQQQETQYF,TGTGCCAGCAGTTACTCGTTTCAACAGCAAGAGACCCAGTACTTC,15,-,-,TRBJ2-5,TRBV6-6
CSARMGHRDTEAFF,TGCAGTGCGCGAATGGGGCACAGGGACACTGAAGCTTTCTTT,14,-,many,TRBJ1-1,TRBV20-1
CASTSGLGGTDTQYF,TGTGCCAGCACCTCCGGACTAGGGGGCACAGATACGCAGTATTTT,15,TRBD2,many,TRBJ2-3,TRBV9
CASSLVLAGNNEQFF,TGCGCCAGCAGCTTGGTACTAGCGGGGAACAATGAGCAGTTCTTC,15,TRBD2,few,TRBJ2-1,TRBV5-1
CASSQPNTEAFF,TGTGCCAGCAGCCAACCCAACACTGAAGCTTTCTTT,12,-,many,TRBJ1-1,TRBV4-2
CASSLATGVYNEQFF,TGTGCCAGCAGCTTGGCTACAGGGGTCTACAATGAGCAGTTCTTC,15,TRBD1,many,TRBJ2-1,TRBV5-5
CASSVDEGNQPQHF,TGTGCCAGCAGCGTAGATGAGGGGAATCAGCCCCAGCATTTT,14,-,many,TRBJ1-5,TRBV9
CASSQQQGGYEQYF,TGTGCCAGCAGCCAACAACAGGGGGGTTACGAGCAGTACTTC,14,TRBD1,few,TRBJ2-7,TRBV11-2
CASSYTGPAYAEQFF,TGCGCCAGCAGCTATACAGGCCCGGCTTATGCTGAGCAGTTCTTC,15,-,few,TRBJ2-1,TRBV5-1
CASSFQLTDTQYF,TGTGCCAGCAGTTTCCAGCTCACAGATACGCAGTATTTT,13,-,many,TRBJ2-3,TRBV12-3/TRBV12-4
CSGAFQETQYF,TGCAGCGGTGCATTCCAAGAGACCCAGTACTTC,11,-,many,TRBJ2-5,TRBV29-1
CASSLTGEGGYTF,TGTGCCAGCAGCCTTACAGGGGAAGGAGGCTACACCTTC,13,TRBD1,few,TRBJ1-2,TRBV12-3/TRBV12-4
CASSFSENQPQHF,TGTGCCAGCAGCTTCTCCGAGAATCAGCCCCAGCATTTT,13,-,many,TRBJ1-5,TRBV7-6
CASSPRDRGYNSPLHF,TGCGCCAGCAGCCCTAGGGACAGGGGGTATAATTCACCCCTCCACTTT,16,TRBD1,-,TRBJ1-6,TRBV5-1
CASRPSGTYEQYF,TGTGCCAGCAGACCGTCAGGAACCTACGAGCAGTACTTC,13,-,-,TRBJ2-7,TRBV6-2/TRBV6-3
CSARVSGGPGSYNEQFF,TGCAGTGCTAGAGTTAGCGGGGGGCCGGGCTCCTACAATGAGCAGTTCTTC,17,TRBD2,-,TRBJ2-1,TRBV20-1
CASRRTGENTEAFF,TGTGCCAGTAGACGGACAGGGGAGAACACTGAAGCTTTCTTT,14,TRBD1,many,TRBJ1-1,TRBV19
CSARVDPDTQYF,TGCAGTGCTAGAGTCGACCCAGATACGCAGTATTTT,12,-,many,TRBJ2-3,TRBV20-1
CSARDADFYSNQPQHF,TGCAGTGCTAGAGATGCCGACTTCTATAGCAATCAGCCCCAGCATTTT,16,-,-,TRBJ1-5,TRBV20-1
CAWGFDYEQYF,TGTGCCTGGGGCTTCGACTACGAGCAGTACTTC,11,-,-,TRBJ2-7,TRBV30
CASSQDWTGFQETQYF,TGCGCCAGCAGCCAAGATTGGACAGGCTTCCAAGAGACCCAGTACTTC,16,TRBD1,many,TRBJ2-5,TRBV4-3
CASSQADWGAGEKLFF,TGTGCCAGCAGCCAAGCCGATTGGGGGGCAGGTGAAAAACTGTTTTTT,16,-,-,TRBJ1-4,TRBV4-2
CASSYSYGGDTEAFF,TGTGCCAGCAGTTACTCGTACGGGGGGGACACTGAAGCTTTCTTT,15,-,few,TRBJ1-1,TRBV6-5
CASMGEETEAFF,TGTGCCAGCATGGGGGAGGAGACTGAAGCTTTCTTT,12,-,many,TRBJ1-1,TRBV12-3/TRBV12-4
CASSLISGAEAFF,TGCGCCAGCAGCTTGATTTCAGGCGCTGAAGCTTTCTTT,13,-,many,TRBJ1-1,TRBV5-1
CASSQEGRRTNYGYTF,TGCGCCAGCAGCCAGGAGGGGAGGAGGACTAACTATGGCTACACCTTC,16,-,-,TRBJ1-2,TRBV4-1
CASSPRETRREKLFF,TGTGCCAGCAGCCCCCGCGAGACCCGACGCGAAAAACTGTTTTTT,15,-,many,TRBJ1-4,TRBV12-3/TRBV12-4
CASGTVYPGELFF,TGCGCCAGTGGGACAGTTTACCCCGGGGAGCTGTTTTTT,13,TRBD1,many,TRBJ2-2,TRBV4-1